The 17 T cell receptor delta chains below were found in one sample sequenced in a study of γδ T cells in repeated Plasmodium falciparum infection. Bulk repertoires came from Vgamma9/Vdelta2+ or Vdelta2-negative gammadelta T cells flow-sorted from PBMC. TCRdb re-called the multiplex PCR reads via CATT. The table records around 52,000 delta-chain clones, approximately 1.5% of them present only once. The sample was gamma-delta T cells from blood. The receptors here all came from a pool of human donors (malaria-infected and uninfected, not separated).

As concerns this clone: This DNA translates differently at residue 7 from the TCRdb protein, which is that of a much larger clone; a read error is likely, and the protein shown is the DNA's own translation. The rearrangement links TRDV1 to TRDJ1, with a tentative D call TRDD3 (5 bases). TCRdb does not report a J gene; here it was assigned by matching the DNA to germline references. Looked up from germline, CDR1 is TSWWSYY and CDR2 is QGS. CDR3 length: 21 residues. The V gene lost 4 bases and the J gene lost 0 bases, with 30 bases spanning the gap. CDR3 sequence reads: CALGGPPLLSGKFRHTDKLIF. CDR3 nucleotide sequence: TGTGCTCTTGGGGGACCCCCCCTTTTATCGGGGAAGTTCCGTCACACCGATAAACTCATCTTT.

Worth noting for this clone: This likely stems from a read error, as it lies one base from a far larger clone. This CDR3 is also generated by other DNA sequences in the sample. The J gene is uncalled and the V gene is TRDV1; the D call in the table, TRDD3, was not verified against the DNA. The germline V gene encodes CDR1 TSWWSYY and CDR2 QGS. The CDR3 has 19 amino acids. The chain's CDR3 is CALGFPTWDWDLYTDKLIF. CDR3 DNA: TGTGCTCTTGGTTTCCCTACGTGGGACTGGGACCTTTACACCGATAAACTCATCTTC.

This clone was seen a few times. The protein that TCRdb holds for this DNA derives from a much larger clone and differs from the translated DNA at residue 5, which likely indicates a read error; the protein shown here is translated from the DNA. The identical CDR3 is also encoded by other nucleotide sequences in the sample. This chain joins TRDV1 and TRDJ1, with TRDD3 matching over 8 bases. Germline CDR1 TSWWSYY, CDR2 QGS. V lost 3 bases, J lost 2 bases, and 8 bases stayed unmatched. The CDR3 extends over 16 amino acids. The CDR3 loop reads CALGDLRDTGTDKLIF. The CDR3 DNA is TGTGCTCTTGGGGACCTGAGGGATACGGGTACCGATAAACTCATCTTT.

As for this clone: TCRdb assigns this DNA the protein of a much larger clone, which departs from its translation at residue 4; this likely reflects a read error, and the protein shown comes from translating the DNA. The chain links TRDV1 to TRDJ1; D is undetermined. The J gene, missing from TCRdb, was assigned here through DNA to germline matching. Germline V lookup: CDR1 TSWWSYY, CDR2 QGS. The CDR3 is 20 amino acids. The CDR3 DNA is TGTGCTCTTAGGGAAAGACAAACCCCAGGAGTACTTCTCCACACCGATAAACTCATCTTT. Protein product: CALRERQTPGVLLHTDKLIF.

The sample holds a few counts of this clone. For this DNA, TCRdb reports the protein of a much larger clone, which diverges at residue 4, most likely from a read error; the protein presented here is translated directly from the DNA. CDR3 sequence: CALREVSYGGPYSLYTDKLIF. CDR3 nucleotides: TGTGCTCTTAGGGAAGTTTCCTACGGGGGGCCGTACTCTCTGTACACCGATAAACTCATCTTT. The gene calls are TRDV1 and TRDJ1; 7 bases match TRDD2. TCRdb records no J gene; here it was assigned by comparing the DNA to germline. Looked up from germline, CDR1 is TSWWSYY and CDR2 is QGS. The CDR3 covers 21 residues.

This clone was seen a few times. A read error is likely here: a far larger clone is one base away. Other DNA sequences in this sample translate to the same CDR3. The chain has TRDV1 and TRDJ1; D may match TRDD2 or TRDD3 (6 bases each). The J gene, not given by TCRdb, was assigned here from a germline match of the nucleotide sequence. This CDR3 comprises 24 residues. Germline V gene lookup returns CDR1 TSWWSYY and CDR2 QGS. CDR3 in amino acids: CAIGETGLPKRGGDPPINTDKLIF. The CDR3 DNA reads TGTGCTATTGGGGAAACGGGCCTTCCCAAACGTGGAGGGGATCCGCCCATAAACACCGATAAACTCATCTTT.

This clone occurred a few times. A far larger clone is one base from this, pointing to a likely read error. Other DNA sequences in the same sample also yield this CDR3. This rearrangement joins TRDV1 to TRDJ1, with TRDD3 as a possible D gene (6 bases). Germline-derived CDR1 and CDR2 are TSWWSYY and QGS. This CDR3 region has 19 residues. V shed 1 base and J shed 0 bases, with 21 bases lying between them. CDR3 in amino acids: CALGEHKGVLGPYTDKLIF. CDR3 nucleotides: TGTGCTCTTGGGGAACACAAGGGAGTGCTGGGGCCGTACACCGATAAACTCATCTTT.

This clone was picked up many times. The protein in TCRdb stems from a much larger clone and differs at residue 12 from this DNA's translation, likely a read error; here the protein is translated from the DNA. The chain uses TRDV1 and TRDJ1, with a tentative D call TRDD3 (5 bases). This CDR3 comprises 17 residues. The V end was cut by 2 bases, the J end by 3 bases, with 19 bases between. The germline CDR1 and CDR2 sequences are TSWWSYY and QGS. CDR3 DNA: TGTGCTCTTGGGGAATCAAACTCTGGGATCCTTGCCGATAAACTCATCTTT. Protein product: CALGESNSGILADKLIF.

This clone was recorded at least ten times. The chain couples TRDV1 to TRDJ1; 9 bases are shared with TRDD2. Losses at the gene ends were 4 bases for V and 0 bases for J; bases not matched to a gene: 9. Germline CDR1 reads TSWWSYY; CDR2 reads QGS. The CDR3 runs 17 residues. Here the CDR3 DNA reads TGTGCTCTTGGGGTGGCCTTCCTACTTTTGGACACCGATAAACTCATCTTT. Protein product: CALGVAFLLLDTDKLIF.

Points on this clone: The protein TCRdb lists belongs to a much larger clone and differs from this DNA's translation at residue 20, which points to a read error; the protein shown is made from the DNA. The chain recombines TRDV1 with TRDJ1; 11 positions agree with TRDD3. The CDR3 runs 26 residues. The trim removed 0 bases at V and 1 base at J, leaving 31 bases unmatched. From germline, CDR1 is TSWWSYY and CDR2 QGS. The CDR3 is CALGELGGVVGKDWWGIRLPTDKLIF. CDR3 DNA sequence: TGTGCTCTTGGGGAACTAGGGGGGGTGGTTGGGAAGGACTGGTGGGGGATACGTCTTCCCACCGATAAACTCATCTTT.

This clone was counted ten times or more. The TCRdb protein, from a much larger clone, departs from this DNA's translation at residue 8, likely by read error; the protein shown derives from the DNA. The gene calls are TRDV1 and TRDJ1, with D tentatively TRDD2 (5 bases). Per germline, CDR1 TSWWSYY and CDR2 QGS. This CDR3 has 21 residues. Trimming left V 0 bases short and J 0 bases short, with 26 bases between. This CDR3 reads CALGELLLAYVVPQYTDKLIF. DNA for the CDR3: TGTGCTCTTGGGGAACTACTACTCGCCTACGTTGTTCCGCAGTACACCGATAAACTCATCTTT.

This clone was observed at least ten times. TCRdb lists the protein of a much larger clone for this DNA, which differs at residue 5, so this is likely a read error; the protein given here is translated from the DNA itself. This chain uses TRDV2 with TRDJ1, with 12 bases identical to TRDD3. The CDR3 has 19 residues. Germline V gene sequence: CDR1 GEAIGNYY, CDR2 EKD. After removal of 3 bases from V and 1 base from J, the junction contained 14 bases not matched to a gene. This chain's CDR3 is CACDALPPGGYGSTDKLIF. The CDR3 coding sequence is TGTGCCTGTGACGCCCTGCCTCCTGGGGGATACGGAAGCACCGATAAACTCATCTTT.

This clone was seen at least ten times. The TCRdb protein comes from a much larger clone and disagrees with this DNA's translation at residue 14, likely due to a read error; the protein given here is derived from the DNA. There is no J gene call, but TRDV1 is given as the V gene. The CDR3 extends over 16 amino acids. Germline CDR1 reads TSWWSYY; CDR2 reads QGS. This chain's CDR3 is CALLTATRSSADKPIF. The CDR3 bases are TGTGCTCTTCTGACCGCAACAAGGAGTTCGGCCGATAAACCCATCTTT.

This clone was seen at least ten times. Only one base separates this from a far larger clonotype, so it likely reflects a read error. Other DNA sequences in the sample encode the same CDR3. The J gene is TRDJ1, the V gene TRDV2; TRDD3 matches 7 bases. Germline matching of the DNA provided the J gene here, since TCRdb leaves it blank. CDR3 length: 18 residues. Germline trimming cut 0 bases from V and 2 bases from J; bases unmatched to any gene: 14. Per the germline V gene, CDR1 is GEAIGNYY and CDR2 is EKD. DNA for the CDR3: TGTGCCTGTGACACCGTTACGGCTGGGGGGTATGGAACCGATAAACTCATCTTT. Its translation is CACDTVTAGGYGTDKLIF.

This clone was seen only a few times. TCRdb's protein, taken from a much larger clone, differs from this DNA's translation at residue 17, likely owing to a read error; the protein displayed comes from the DNA. This chain links TRDV1 with TRDJ1, with 9 bases fitting TRDD3. The ends lost 2 bases at V and 3 bases at J; junction bases unmatched: 25. Germline V lookup: CDR1 TSWWSYY, CDR2 QGS. CDR3 length equals 22 residues. The CDR3 DNA follows: TGTGCTCTTGGGGAATGGCTCCCAACCCCTGGGGGATTTAGGGGAGACGCCGATAAACTCATCTTT. Translated, it gives CALGEWLPTPGGFRGDADKLIF.

This clone has more than one count but fewer than ten. TCRdb's entry gives the protein of a much larger clone, which mismatches this DNA's translation at residue 13, likely from a read error; the protein reported here is translated from the DNA. CDR3 nucleotide sequence: TGTGCTCTTGGGGAACCCCAAAGACATTCCGAGAGGTTATACGCCACCGATAAACTCATCTTT. It encodes CALGEPQRHSERLYATDKLIF. The chain combines TRDV1 with TRDJ1, with D possibly being TRDD3 (5 bases). The J gene, left out of TCRdb, was set here by checking the DNA against germline. V was cut by 1 base and J by 1 base, with 28 bases left in between. This CDR3 region has 21 residues. The germline V gene encodes CDR1 TSWWSYY and CDR2 QGS.

This clone was seen a handful of times. Translating this DNA gives a protein that differs at residue 15 from the TCRdb one, which belongs to a much larger clone; a read error is likely, and the protein shown is this translation. The chain links TRDV1 to TRDJ1; the match to TRDD3 covers 13 bases. TCRdb is silent on the J gene; assignment here came from matching the DNA to germline. The CDR3 runs to 28 residues. Germline trimming cut 0 bases from V and 0 bases from J; bases unmatched to any gene: 34. Germline CDR1 TSWWSYY, CDR2 QGS. The CDR3 nucleotides read TGTGCTCTTGGGGAACTTAGTCATGGGTTCCTAAGGGAGCCGCACTGGGGGATACGTAGGGCGTACACCGATAAACTCATCTTT. The encoded protein is CALGELSHGFLREPHWGIRRAYTDKLIF.